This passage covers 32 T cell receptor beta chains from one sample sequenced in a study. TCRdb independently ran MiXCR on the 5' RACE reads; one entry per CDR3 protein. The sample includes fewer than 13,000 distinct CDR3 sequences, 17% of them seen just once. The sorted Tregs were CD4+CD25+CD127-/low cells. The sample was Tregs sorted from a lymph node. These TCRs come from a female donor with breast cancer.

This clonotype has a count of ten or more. The DNA of the CDR3 is TGTGCCAGCGGAGAGGCGGACGAGCAGTACTTC. This encodes CASGEADEQYF. The gene calls are TRBV6-1 and TRBJ2-7; no definite D call. The ends were cut back, 8 bases at V and 5 bases at J, with 10 bases in the middle. The CDR3 contains 11 residues. The germline CDR1 and CDR2 sequences are MNHNS and SASEGT.

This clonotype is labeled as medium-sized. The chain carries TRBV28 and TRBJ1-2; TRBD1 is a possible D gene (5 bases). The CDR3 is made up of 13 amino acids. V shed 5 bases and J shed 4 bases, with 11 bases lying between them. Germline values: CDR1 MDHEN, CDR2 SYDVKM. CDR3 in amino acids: CASSDPGGYGYTF. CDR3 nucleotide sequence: TGTGCCAGCAGTGACCCCGGGGGCTATGGCTACACCTTC.

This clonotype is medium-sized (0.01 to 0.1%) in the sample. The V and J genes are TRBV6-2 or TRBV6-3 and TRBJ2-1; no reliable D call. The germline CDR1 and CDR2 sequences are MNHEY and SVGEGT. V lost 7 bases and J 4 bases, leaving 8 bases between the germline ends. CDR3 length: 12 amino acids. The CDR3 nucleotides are TGTGCCAGCAATGATGTATACAATGAGCAGTTCTTC. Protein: CASNDVYNEQFF.

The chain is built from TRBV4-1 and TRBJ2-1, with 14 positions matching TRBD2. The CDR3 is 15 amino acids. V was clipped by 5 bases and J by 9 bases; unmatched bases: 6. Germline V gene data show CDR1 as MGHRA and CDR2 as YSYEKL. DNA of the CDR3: TGCGCCAGCAGCAAGGGACTAGCGGGAGCTGGTGAGCAGTTCTTC. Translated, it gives CASSKGLAGAGEQFF.

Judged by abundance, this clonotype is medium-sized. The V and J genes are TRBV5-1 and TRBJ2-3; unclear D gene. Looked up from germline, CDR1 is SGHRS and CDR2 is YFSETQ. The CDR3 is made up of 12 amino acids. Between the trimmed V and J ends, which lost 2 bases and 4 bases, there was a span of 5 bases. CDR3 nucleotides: TGCGCCAGCAGCTTTCAGGCAGATACGCAGTATTTT. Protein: CASSFQADTQYF.

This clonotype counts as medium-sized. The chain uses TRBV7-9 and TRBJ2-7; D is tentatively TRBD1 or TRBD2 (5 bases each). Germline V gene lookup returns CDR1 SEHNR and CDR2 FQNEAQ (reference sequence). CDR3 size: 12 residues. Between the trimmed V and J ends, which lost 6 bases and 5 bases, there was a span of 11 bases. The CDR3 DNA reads TGTGCCAGCAGACGGGACGGCAACGAGCAGTACTTC. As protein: CASRRDGNEQYF. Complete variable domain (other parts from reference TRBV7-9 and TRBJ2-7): DTGVSQNPRHKITKRGQNVTFRCDPISEHNRLYWYRQTLGQGPEFLTYFQNEAQLEKSRLLSDRFSAERPKGSFSTLEIQRTEQGDSAMYLCASRRDGNEQYFGPGTRLTVT.

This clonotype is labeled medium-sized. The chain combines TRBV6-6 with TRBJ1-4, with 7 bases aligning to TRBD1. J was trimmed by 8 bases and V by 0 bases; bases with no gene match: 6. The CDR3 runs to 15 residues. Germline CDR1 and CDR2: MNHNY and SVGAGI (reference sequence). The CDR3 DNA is TGTGCCAGCAGTTACTCGACAGGGTTTGAAGAAAAACTGTTTTTT. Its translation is CASSYSTGFEEKLFF.

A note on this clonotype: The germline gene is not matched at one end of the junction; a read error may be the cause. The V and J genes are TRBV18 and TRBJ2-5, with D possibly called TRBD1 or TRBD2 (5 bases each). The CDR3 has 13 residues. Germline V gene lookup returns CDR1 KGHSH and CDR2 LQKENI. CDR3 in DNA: TGTGCCAGCTCACCGAGGGGCCAAGAGACCCAGTGCTTC. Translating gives CASSPRGQETQCF.

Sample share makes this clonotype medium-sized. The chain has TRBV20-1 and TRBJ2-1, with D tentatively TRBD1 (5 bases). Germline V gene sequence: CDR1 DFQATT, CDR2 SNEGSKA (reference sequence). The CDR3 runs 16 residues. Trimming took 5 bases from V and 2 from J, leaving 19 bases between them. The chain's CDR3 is CSAGQSGALTYNEQFF. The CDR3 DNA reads TGCAGTGCTGGTCAATCTGGGGCTCTAACCTACAATGAGCAGTTCTTC.

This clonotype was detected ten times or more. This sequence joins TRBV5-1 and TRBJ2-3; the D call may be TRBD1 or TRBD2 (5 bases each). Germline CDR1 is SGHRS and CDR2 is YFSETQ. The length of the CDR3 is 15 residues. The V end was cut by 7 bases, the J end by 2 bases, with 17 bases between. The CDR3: CASGPGTAPTDTQYF. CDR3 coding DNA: TGCGCCAGCGGCCCGGGGACGGCTCCCACAGATACGCAGTATTTT.

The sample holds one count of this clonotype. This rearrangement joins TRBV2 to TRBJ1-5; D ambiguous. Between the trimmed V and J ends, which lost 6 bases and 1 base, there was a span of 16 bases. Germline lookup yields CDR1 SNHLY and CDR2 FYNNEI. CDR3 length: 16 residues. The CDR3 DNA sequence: TGTGCCAGCAGGGCCCGGGGAACAGAGAGCAATCAGCCCCAGCATTTT. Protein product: CASRARGTESNQPQHF. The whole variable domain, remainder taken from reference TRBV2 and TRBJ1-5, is EPEVTQTPSHQVTQMGQEVILRCVPISNHLYFYWYRQILGQKVEFLVSFYNNEISEKSEIFDDQFSVERPDGSNFTLKIRSTKLEDSAMYFCASRARGTESNQPQHFGDGTRLSIL.

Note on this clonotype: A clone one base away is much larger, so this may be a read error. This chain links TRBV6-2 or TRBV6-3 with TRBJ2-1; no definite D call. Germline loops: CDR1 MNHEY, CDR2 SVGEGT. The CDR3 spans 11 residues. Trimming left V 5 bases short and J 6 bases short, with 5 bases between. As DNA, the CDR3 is TGTGCCAGCAGTGCTTTCAATGAGCAGTTCTTC. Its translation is CASSAFNEQFF.

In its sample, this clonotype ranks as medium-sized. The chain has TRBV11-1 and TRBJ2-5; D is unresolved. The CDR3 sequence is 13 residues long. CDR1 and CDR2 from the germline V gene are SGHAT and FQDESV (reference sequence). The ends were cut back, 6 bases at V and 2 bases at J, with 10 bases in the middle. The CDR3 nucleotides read TGTGCCAGCAGTCGCCCGCCTCAAGAGACCCAGTACTTC. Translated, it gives CASSRPPQETQYF.

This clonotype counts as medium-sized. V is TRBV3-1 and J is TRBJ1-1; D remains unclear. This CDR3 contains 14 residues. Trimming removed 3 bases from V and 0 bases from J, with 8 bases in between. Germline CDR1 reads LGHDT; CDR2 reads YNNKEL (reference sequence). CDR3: CASSHSTMNTEAFF. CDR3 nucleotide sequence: TGTGCCAGCAGCCACAGTACTATGAACACTGAAGCTTTCTTT.

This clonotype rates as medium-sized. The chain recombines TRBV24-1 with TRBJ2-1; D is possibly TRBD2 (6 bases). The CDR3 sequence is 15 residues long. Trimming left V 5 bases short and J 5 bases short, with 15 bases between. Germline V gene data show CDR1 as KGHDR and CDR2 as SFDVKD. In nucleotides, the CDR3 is TGTGCCACCAGTGTCCGCGGGACGGCGAACAATGAGCAGTTCTTC. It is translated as CATSVRGTANNEQFF.

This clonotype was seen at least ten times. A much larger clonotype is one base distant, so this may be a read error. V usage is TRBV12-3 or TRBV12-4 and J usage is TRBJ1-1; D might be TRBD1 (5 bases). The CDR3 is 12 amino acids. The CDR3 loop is CASSFLDTEACF. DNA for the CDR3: TGTGCCAGCAGTTTCCTGGACACTGAAGCTTGCTTT.

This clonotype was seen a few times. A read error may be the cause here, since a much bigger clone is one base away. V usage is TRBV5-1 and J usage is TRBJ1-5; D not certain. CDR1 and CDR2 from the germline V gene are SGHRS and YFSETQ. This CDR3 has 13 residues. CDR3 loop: CASSLEGDQPQRF. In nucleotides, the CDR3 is TGCGCCAGCAGCTTGGAAGGTGATCAGCCCCAGCGTTTT.

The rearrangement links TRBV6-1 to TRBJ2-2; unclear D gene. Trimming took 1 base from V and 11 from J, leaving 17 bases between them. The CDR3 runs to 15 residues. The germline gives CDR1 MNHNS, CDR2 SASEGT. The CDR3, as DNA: TGTGCCAGCAGTGAAGTTGTGGACCTCACCAGTGAGCTGTTTTTT. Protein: CASSEVVDLTSELFF.

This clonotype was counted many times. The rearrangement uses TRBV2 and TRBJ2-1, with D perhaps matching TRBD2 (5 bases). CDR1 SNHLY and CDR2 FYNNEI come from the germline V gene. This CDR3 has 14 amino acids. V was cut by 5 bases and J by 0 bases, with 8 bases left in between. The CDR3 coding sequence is TGTGCCAGCAGTTTAGCGAGCTCCTACAATGAGCAGTTCTTC. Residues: CASSLASSYNEQFF. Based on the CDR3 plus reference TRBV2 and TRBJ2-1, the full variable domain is EPEVTQTPSHQVTQMGQEVILRCVPISNHLYFYWYRQILGQKVEFLVSFYNNEISEKSEIFDDQFSVERPDGSNFTLKIRSTKLEDSAMYFCASSLASSYNEQFFGPGTRLTVL.

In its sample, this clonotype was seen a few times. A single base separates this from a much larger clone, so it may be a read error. The CDR3 sequence: CRARGGAFSYEQYF. The DNA of the CDR3 is TGCAGAGCTAGAGGGGGGGCCTTCTCCTACGAGCAGTACTTC. V is TRBV20-1 and J is TRBJ2-7; tentatively, D is TRBD2 (7 bases). CDR3 size: 14 residues. The V gene's germline CDR1 is DFQATT and CDR2 SNEGSKA (reference sequence).

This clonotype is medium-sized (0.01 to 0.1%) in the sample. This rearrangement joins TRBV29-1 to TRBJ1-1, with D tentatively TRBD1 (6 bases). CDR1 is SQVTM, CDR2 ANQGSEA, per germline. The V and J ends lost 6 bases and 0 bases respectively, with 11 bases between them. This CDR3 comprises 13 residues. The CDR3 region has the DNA TGCAGCGTGTCGACAGGTTTGAACACTGAAGCTTTCTTT. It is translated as CSVSTGLNTEAFF.

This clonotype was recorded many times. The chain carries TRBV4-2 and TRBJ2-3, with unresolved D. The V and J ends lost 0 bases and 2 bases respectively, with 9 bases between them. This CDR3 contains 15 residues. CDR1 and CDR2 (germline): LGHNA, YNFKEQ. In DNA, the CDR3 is TGTGCCAGCAGCCAAGATCGGCGGCTCACAGATACGCAGTATTTT. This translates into CASSQDRRLTDTQYF.

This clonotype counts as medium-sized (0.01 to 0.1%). CDR3 sequence (DNA): TGTGCCAGCAGCTTGGTCGGGGGCCCAGAGACCCAGTACTTC. Protein: CASSLVGGPETQYF. The chain is built from TRBV11-2 and TRBJ2-5; either TRBD1 or TRBD2 may supply D (6 bases each). V was shortened by 3 bases and J by 4 bases, with 12 bases between the two germline ends. The CDR3 consists of 14 residues. Germline V gene sequence: CDR1 SGHAT, CDR2 FQNNGV.

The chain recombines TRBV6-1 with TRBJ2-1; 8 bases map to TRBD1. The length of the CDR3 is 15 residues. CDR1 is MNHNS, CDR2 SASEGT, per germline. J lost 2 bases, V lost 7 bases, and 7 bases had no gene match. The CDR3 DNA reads TGTGCCAGCAAAAGGACAGGGCAAACCTACAATGAGCAGTTCTTC. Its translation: CASKRTGQTYNEQFF.

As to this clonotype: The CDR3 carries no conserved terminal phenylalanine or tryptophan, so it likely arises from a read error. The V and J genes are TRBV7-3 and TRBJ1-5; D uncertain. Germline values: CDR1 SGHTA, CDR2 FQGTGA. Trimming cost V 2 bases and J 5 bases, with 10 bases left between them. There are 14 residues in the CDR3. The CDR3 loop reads CASSLLHFYQPQHL. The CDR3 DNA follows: TGTGCCAGCAGCTTACTCCATTTTTATCAGCCCCAGCATCTT.

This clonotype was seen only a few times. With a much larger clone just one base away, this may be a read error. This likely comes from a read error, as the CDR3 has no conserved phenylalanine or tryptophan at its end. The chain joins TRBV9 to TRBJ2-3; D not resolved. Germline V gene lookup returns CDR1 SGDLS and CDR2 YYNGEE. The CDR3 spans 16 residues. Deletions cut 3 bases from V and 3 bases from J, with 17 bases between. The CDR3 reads CASSDPAGVGTDTQYL. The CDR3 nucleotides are TGTGCCAGCAGCGACCCCGCTGGGGTTGGGACAGATACGCAGTATCTT.

The CDR3 here is CASSMGDNSPLHF. The CDR3 DNA is TGTGCCAGCAGTATGGGGGATAATTCACCCCTCCACTTT. The V and J genes are TRBV12-3 or TRBV12-4 and TRBJ1-6, with D perhaps matching TRBD1 (5 bases). The V gene lost 5 bases and the J gene lost 5 bases, with 7 bases spanning the gap. The CDR3 is 13 residues long.

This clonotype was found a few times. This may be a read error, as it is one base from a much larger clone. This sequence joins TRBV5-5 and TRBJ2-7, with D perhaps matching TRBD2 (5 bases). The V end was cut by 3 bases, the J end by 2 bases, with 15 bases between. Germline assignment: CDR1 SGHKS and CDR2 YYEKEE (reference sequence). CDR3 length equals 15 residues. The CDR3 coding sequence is TGTGCCAGCAGCTGGAGGCCAGGAGAACCCTACGAGCAGTACTTC. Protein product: CASSWRPGEPYEQYF.

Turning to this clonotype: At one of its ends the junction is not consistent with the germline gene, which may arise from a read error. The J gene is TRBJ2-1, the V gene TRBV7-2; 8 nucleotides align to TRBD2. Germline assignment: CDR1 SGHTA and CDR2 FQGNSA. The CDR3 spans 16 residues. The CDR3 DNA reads TGTGCCAGCAGACCACCGGGACTAGAGTCCTACGATGAGCAGTCCTTC. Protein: CASRPPGLESYDEQSF.

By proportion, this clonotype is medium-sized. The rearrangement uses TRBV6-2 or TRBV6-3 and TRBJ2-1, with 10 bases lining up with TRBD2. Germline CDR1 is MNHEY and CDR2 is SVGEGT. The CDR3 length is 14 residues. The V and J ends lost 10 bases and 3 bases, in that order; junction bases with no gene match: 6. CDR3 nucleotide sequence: TGTGCCACTAGGACTAGCGGAAGCTACAATGAGCAGTTCTTC. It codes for CATRTSGSYNEQFF.

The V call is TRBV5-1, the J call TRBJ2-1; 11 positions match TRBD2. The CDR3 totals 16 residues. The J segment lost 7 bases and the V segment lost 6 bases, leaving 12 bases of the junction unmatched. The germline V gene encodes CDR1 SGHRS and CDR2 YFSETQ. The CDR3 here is CASNAITTSGSNEQFF. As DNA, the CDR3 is TGCGCCAGCAACGCAATCACAACTAGCGGGAGTAATGAGCAGTTCTTC.

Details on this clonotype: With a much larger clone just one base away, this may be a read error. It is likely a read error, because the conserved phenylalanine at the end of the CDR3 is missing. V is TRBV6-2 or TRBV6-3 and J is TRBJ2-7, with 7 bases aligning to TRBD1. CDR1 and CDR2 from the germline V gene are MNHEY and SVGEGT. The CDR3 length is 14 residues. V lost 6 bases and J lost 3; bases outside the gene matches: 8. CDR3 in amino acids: CASSLSGQRYEQYL. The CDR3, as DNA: TGTGCCAGCAGCCTCTCGGGACAGCGCTACGAGCAGTACCTC.